This TCR beta chain was captured by sequencing in a study of blood T cell repertoires in COVID-19. This clone was seen more than once but under ten times. V was trimmed by 0 bases and J by 3 bases, leaving 8 bases between them. The CDR3 runs 15 residues. The germline gives CDR1 SGHVS, CDR2 FNYEAQ. Cohorts were determined from participant-reported clinical history. Sequencing used immunoSEQ multiplex PCR; TCRdb keeps in-frame clones, though not all of them. In the table there are 200,000 to 250,000 clones, approximately 90% of which are singletons. V gene TRBV7-6 combines with J gene TRBJ2-2, with D possibly being TRBD1 (6 bases). The material sequenced was PBMCs or T cells enriched from blood (not recorded which). This TCR derives from a woman aged 40 to 50 with acute COVID-19. CDR3 bases: TGTGCCAGCAGCTTAGCCACAGGGTACACCGGGGAGCTGTTTTTT. Translating gives CASSLATGYTGELFF.